Presented here are 32 T cell receptor beta chains from one specimen sequenced in a study of Tregs in tolerant kidney transplant recipients. Produced via immunoSEQ multiplex PCR; TCRdb's table is partial and in-frame only. The sample shows about 44,000 clones, around 95% of them seen only once. The antigens of these receptors remain unknown. Sequenced input: Tregs from blood cultured with allogeneic cells. The receptors here all came from a human donor in good health.

The gene calls are TRBV6-1 and TRBJ1-5; 7 positions match TRBD1. The germline V gene encodes CDR1 MNHNS and CDR2 SASEGT. CDR3 length: 15 residues. V shed 6 bases and J 0 bases; nucleotides not matched to a gene: 5. CDR3 residues: CASSPGTDSNQPQHF. CDR3 nucleotide sequence: TGTGCCAGCAGCCCCGGGACAGATAGCAATCAGCCCCAGCATTTT.

This chain links TRBV7-9 with TRBJ1-2; 9 positions agree with TRBD1. The germline V gene has CDR1 SEHNR and CDR2 FQNEAQ (reference sequence). The trim removed 3 bases at V and 7 bases at J, leaving 6 bases unmatched. This CDR3 comprises 14 residues. The DNA of the CDR3 is TGTGCCAGCAGCTTCGGGGACAGGGCGTCTGGCTACACCTTC. It translates to CASSFGDRASGYTF.

The CDR3: CASSEFRESSYEQYF. The CDR3 DNA is TGTGCCAGCAGTGAATTCAGGGAAAGCTCCTACGAGCAGTACTTC. This chain joins TRBV6-1 and TRBJ2-7; a weak D match, TRBD1 (5 bases). The germline V gene has CDR1 MNHNS and CDR2 SASEGT. The CDR3 length is 15 residues. Trimming stripped 2 bases from V and 0 bases from J, with 11 bases between.

V and J are TRBV7-9 and TRBJ2-7; TRBD2 agrees at 7 bases. The V gene's germline CDR1 is SEHNR and CDR2 FQNEAQ (reference sequence). The J segment lost 0 bases and the V segment lost 3 bases, leaving 8 bases of the junction unmatched. The CDR3 has 16 residues. CDR3 nucleotides: TGTGCCAGCAGCTTTCGCACTAGCGCTTTCTCCTACGAGCAGTACTTC. This sequence encodes CASSFRTSAFSYEQYF.

This clone was detected only once. The J gene is TRBJ1-1, the V gene TRBV6-1, with 10 bases identical to TRBD1. The CDR3 extends over 15 amino acids. Germline V gene sequence: CDR1 MNHNS, CDR2 SASEGT. With V trimmed by 2 bases and J by 3 bases, 3 bases remained unmatched. CDR3 coding DNA: TGTGCCAGCAGTGAAAGACAGGGGGCCGACACTGAAGCTTTCTTT. Protein: CASSERQGADTEAFF.

V gene TRBV6-5 combines with J gene TRBJ2-1, with 7 bases aligning to TRBD1. This CDR3 has 12 residues. Trimming removed 8 bases from V and 10 bases from J; junction bases left unmatched: 8. Looked up from germline, CDR1 is MNHEY and CDR2 is SVGAGI. The CDR3 region is CASEIRGREQFF. Here the CDR3 DNA reads TGTGCCAGCGAGATTAGGGGGCGCGAGCAGTTCTTC.

V usage is TRBV6-5 and J usage is TRBJ2-1, with D perhaps matching TRBD1 or TRBD2 (5 bases each). The V gene lost 0 bases and the J gene lost 6 bases, with 6 bases spanning the gap. Germline assignment: CDR1 MNHEY and CDR2 SVGAGI. The CDR3 runs to 13 residues. CDR3 sequence (DNA): TGTGCCAGCAGTTACTCGAGGGGCAATGAGCAGTTCTTC. Its protein product is CASSYSRGNEQFF.

The gene calls are TRBV5-5 and TRBJ2-1; 16 nucleotides agree with TRBD2. This CDR3 contains 19 residues. The J segment lost 2 bases and the V segment lost 5 bases, leaving 10 bases of the junction unmatched. Germline CDR1 reads SGHKS; CDR2 reads YYEKEE (reference sequence). The CDR3 spells CASRGGLAGGTLTYNEQFF. The CDR3 DNA follows: TGTGCCAGCAGGGGGGGACTAGCGGGAGGGACCCTCACCTACAATGAGCAGTTCTTC. Based on the CDR3 plus reference TRBV5-5 and TRBJ2-1, the full variable domain is DAGVTQSPTHLIKTRGQQVTLRCSPISGHKSVSWYQQVLGQGPQFIFQYYEKEERGRGNFPDRFSARQFPNYSSELNVNALLLGDSALYLCASRGGLAGGTLTYNEQFFGPGTRLTVL.

The chain joins TRBV6-5 to TRBJ2-7, with D maybe TRBD1 (5 bases). V was clipped by 0 bases and J by 2 bases, with 11 bases between them. Per the germline V gene, CDR1 is MNHEY and CDR2 is SVGAGI. CDR3 length: 15 residues. Written as DNA, the CDR3 is TGTGCCAGCAGTTACTCAGGTGCAGGGACCTACGAGCAGTACTTC. It translates to CASSYSGAGTYEQYF.

The chain recombines TRBV18 with TRBJ2-5; 7 nucleotides align to TRBD1. Per germline, CDR1 KGHSH and CDR2 LQKENI. The CDR3 is 15 amino acids. With 3 bases clipped from V and 4 bases from J, the junction kept 8 bases outside the gene matches. CDR3 bases: TGTGCCAGCTCACCTACAGGGGCTCTACGAGAGACCCAGTACTTC. Its translation: CASSPTGALRETQYF. Together with reference TRBV18 and TRBJ2-5, the CDR3 gives the full variable domain: NAGVMQNPRHLVRRRGQEARLRCSPMKGHSHVYWYRQLPEEGLKFMVYLQKENIIDESGMPKERFSAEFPKEGPSILRIQQVVRGDSAAYFCASSPTGALRETQYFGPGTRLLVL.

The chain links TRBV10-3 to TRBJ1-2; the D is unclear. Germline-derived CDR1 and CDR2 are ENHRY and SYGVKD. V was shortened by 11 bases and J by 4 bases, with 20 bases between the two germline ends. This CDR3 has 14 amino acids. The CDR3 loop reads CAVQHPTTFYGYTF. CDR3 coding DNA: TGTGCCGTACAACACCCCACCACCTTCTATGGCTACACCTTC.

This clone was counted a single time. The chain couples TRBV6-1 to TRBJ2-3, with no clear D. The length of the CDR3 is 13 residues. The V gene lost 6 bases and the J gene lost 3 bases, with 10 bases spanning the gap. Germline loops: CDR1 MNHNS, CDR2 SASEGT. The CDR3 loop is CASSLAVTDTQYF. Here the CDR3 DNA reads TGTGCCAGCAGCCTCGCAGTGACAGATACGCAGTATTTT.

The rearrangement uses TRBV15 and TRBJ2-1, with TRBD1 matching 7 bases. The germline V gene has CDR1 LNHNV and CDR2 YYDKDF (reference sequence). The junction had 13 bases not matched to a gene; V was cut back by 1 base and J by 10 bases. The CDR3 totals 16 residues. CDR3 protein: CATSRGRQGSIKEQFF. CDR3 DNA sequence: TGTGCCACCAGCAGAGGCCGACAGGGATCGATTAAAGAGCAGTTCTTC.

J is TRBJ1-5 and V is TRBV4-1; D not resolved. Trimming left V 1 base short and J 6 bases short, with 22 bases between. The CDR3 is 18 residues long. Germline V gives CDR1 MGHRA, CDR2 YSYEKL. CDR3 in DNA: TGCGCCAGCAGCCAAGGGACTGTAAACCTTCTGTCGGGTCAGCCCCAGCATTTT. Protein product: CASSQGTVNLLSGQPQHF.

This chain uses TRBV18 with TRBJ1-1, with D hard to call. This CDR3 region has 14 residues. CDR1 and CDR2 from the germline V gene are KGHSH and LQKENI. V lost 5 bases, J lost 1 base, and 11 bases lay in between. The CDR3: CASSSFSSNTEAFF. For the CDR3, the DNA is TGTGCCAGCTCATCTTTTTCCTCGAACACTGAAGCTTTCTTT.

This sequence joins TRBV9 and TRBJ1-1, with D possibly being TRBD1 (6 bases). The V and J ends lost 0 bases and 8 bases respectively, with 11 bases between them. Germline lookup yields CDR1 SGDLS and CDR2 YYNGEE. This CDR3 comprises 13 residues. The CDR3 here is CASSVVPGAEAFF. The CDR3, as DNA: TGTGCCAGCAGCGTAGTGCCAGGGGCCGAAGCTTTCTTT.

The count of this clone is one. The chain carries TRBV18 and TRBJ2-7; D is undetermined. The CDR3 sequence is 17 residues long. Between the trimmed V and J ends, which lost 0 bases and 0 bases, there was a span of 15 bases. Germline V gene sequence: CDR1 KGHSH, CDR2 LQKENI. The CDR3 coding sequence is TGTGCCAGCTCACCACCGGGGTCCGCATACCTCTCCTACGAGCAGTACTTC. It is translated as CASSPPGSAYLSYEQYF.

The chain recombines TRBV2 with TRBJ2-7; 8 bases are shared with TRBD1. V lost 6 bases and J lost 4; bases outside the gene matches: 8. Germline CDR1 SNHLY, CDR2 FYNNEI. CDR3 size: 14 residues. This CDR3 reads CASSAAQGEYEQYF. The CDR3 DNA follows: TGTGCCAGCAGCGCGGCACAGGGGGAGTACGAGCAGTACTTC.

The V call is TRBV15, the J call TRBJ2-7; 8 nucleotides match TRBD1. Germline trimming cut 8 bases from V and 2 bases from J; bases unmatched to any gene: 11. Germline CDR1 is LNHNV and CDR2 is YYDKDF (reference sequence). This CDR3 spans 15 amino acids. The CDR3 DNA reads TGTGCCACCTCTCTTGGCAGGACAGGGACCTACGAGCAGTACTTC. Residues: CATSLGRTGTYEQYF.

The V and J genes are TRBV7-7 and TRBJ2-2, with a possible D match to TRBD2 (6 bases). The CDR3 runs to 15 residues. With 1 base removed from V and 6 bases from J, the gap between germline ends came to 12 bases. The germline gives CDR1 SSHAT, CDR2 FNYEAQ (reference sequence). The DNA for the CDR3 is TGTGCCAGCAGCTTAGAGGTGGGGGGAGCCGGGGAGCTGTTTTTT. It specifies CASSLEVGGAGELFF.

The chain links TRBV5-1 to TRBJ2-5, with a possible D match to TRBD2 (6 bases). The CDR3 contains 14 residues. Trimming pared 0 bases from V and 3 bases from J, leaving 9 bases between. CDR1 SGHRS and CDR2 YFSETQ come from the germline V gene. This chain's CDR3 is CASSLAPGEETQYF. CDR3 in DNA: TGCGCCAGCAGCTTGGCGCCGGGAGAAGAGACCCAGTACTTC.

The chain employs TRBV10-3 and TRBJ2-1; the match to TRBD2 covers 16 bases. Trimming at V came to 10 bases and at J to 2 bases, leaving 11 bases not matched to a gene. The CDR3 runs 18 residues. From germline, CDR1 is ENHRY and CDR2 SYGVKD. This CDR3 reads CATWTGTSGRVTYNEQFF. CDR3 bases: TGTGCCACCTGGACCGGGACTAGCGGGAGGGTAACCTACAATGAGCAGTTCTTC.

This chain uses TRBV5-1 with TRBJ2-7; D perhaps matches TRBD1 (6 bases). V lost 2 bases to trimming and J lost 2 bases, with 8 bases between them. The CDR3 has 13 amino acids. Looked up from germline, CDR1 is SGHRS and CDR2 is YFSETQ. The CDR3 DNA follows: TGCGCCAGCAGCTTACAGGGTGCCTACGAGCAGTACTTC. Translated: CASSLQGAYEQYF.

The chain carries TRBV30 and TRBJ1-6; possibly TRBD1 for D (5 bases). V was shortened by 3 bases and J by 6 bases, with 15 bases between the two germline ends. CDR1 GTSNPN and CDR2 SVGIG come from the germline V gene (reference sequence). The length of the CDR3 is 15 residues. Here the CDR3 reads CAWSPPGLINSPLHF. The CDR3 DNA follows: TGTGCCTGGAGCCCCCCGGGGCTGATTAATTCACCCCTCCACTTT. Combining the CDR3 with reference TRBV30 and TRBJ1-6 gives the whole variable domain SQTIHQWPATLVQPVGSPLSLECTVEGTSNPNLYWYRQAAGRGLQLLFYSVGIGQISSEVPQNLSASRPQDRQFILSSKKLLLSDSGFYLCAWSPPGLINSPLHFGNGTRLTVT.

The chain links TRBV5-1 to TRBJ2-3, with D possibly being TRBD1 or TRBD2 (5 bases each). CDR3 size: 15 residues. Germline CDR1 is SGHRS and CDR2 is YFSETQ. With 7 bases removed from V and 2 bases from J, the gap between germline ends came to 17 bases. This chain's CDR3 is CASHVDVGDTDTQYF. CDR3 bases: TGCGCCAGCCACGTAGATGTGGGGGACACAGATACGCAGTATTTT.

The chain has TRBV18 and TRBJ2-5; 7 positions match TRBD2. Trimming removed 0 bases from V and 4 bases from J; junction bases left unmatched: 5. The CDR3 is 15 amino acids. Germline V gene data show CDR1 as KGHSH and CDR2 as LQKENI. CDR3: CASSPPGLAAETQYF. CDR3 sequence (DNA): TGTGCCAGCTCACCACCGGGTCTAGCGGCAGAGACCCAGTACTTC. Combining the CDR3 with reference TRBV18 and TRBJ2-5 gives the whole variable domain NAGVMQNPRHLVRRRGQEARLRCSPMKGHSHVYWYRQLPEEGLKFMVYLQKENIIDESGMPKERFSAEFPKEGPSILRIQQVVRGDSAAYFCASSPPGLAAETQYFGPGTRLLVL.

The count of this clone is one. The CDR3 sequence: CASSLNTGQAYEQYF. CDR3 sequence (DNA): TGTGCCAGCAGCTTAAACACGGGACAGGCCTACGAGCAGTACTTC. J is TRBJ2-7 and V is TRBV11-2; 8 bases line up with TRBD1. Germline assignment: CDR1 SGHAT and CDR2 FQNNGV. V dropped 2 bases and J dropped 2; count of bases not matched to a gene: 5. There are 15 residues in the CDR3.

This chain joins TRBV27 and TRBJ1-2, with 8 bases lining up with TRBD1. V dropped 6 bases and J dropped 4; count of bases not matched to a gene: 4. CDR3 length: 13 amino acids. CDR1 MNHEY and CDR2 SMNVEV come from the germline V gene (reference sequence). The CDR3 loop is CASRQGASYGYTF. The CDR3 coding sequence is TGTGCCAGCAGGCAGGGGGCTTCCTATGGCTACACCTTC.

The V call is TRBV19, the J call TRBJ2-3; 7 bases are shared with TRBD2. CDR1 is LNHDA, CDR2 SQIVND, per germline (reference sequence). CDR3 length: 16 amino acids. Germline trimming cut 6 bases from V and 2 bases from J; bases unmatched to any gene: 11. The CDR3 coding sequence is TGTGCCAGTAGGCCCCCGGGACTACGACCCACAGATACGCAGTATTTT. It encodes CASRPPGLRPTDTQYF.

This chain joins TRBV11-2 and TRBJ1-3; a weak D match, TRBD1 (6 bases). The germline V gene encodes CDR1 SGHAT and CDR2 FQNNGV. V lost 3 bases and J lost 11, with 11 bases in between. The CDR3 sequence is 12 residues long. CDR3 in DNA: TGTGCCAGCAGCTTGGGGGGGGCCTCCATATATTTT. Translating it yields CASSLGGASIYF.

The chain couples TRBV6-6 to TRBJ2-5; a weak D match, TRBD2 (6 bases). The germline CDR1 and CDR2 sequences are MNHNY and SVGAGI (reference sequence). Trimming stripped 11 bases from V and 4 bases from J, with 17 bases between. The CDR3 is 13 residues long. CDR3 sequence: CAAGGWSRETQYF. As DNA, the CDR3 is TGTGCCGCTGGGGGGTGGTCGAGAGAGACCCAGTACTTC.

The rearrangement joins TRBV18 to TRBJ2-3; D may be TRBD2 (6 bases). CDR1 KGHSH and CDR2 LQKENI come from the germline V gene. V was shortened by 8 bases and J by 2 bases, with 17 bases between the two germline ends. The CDR3 sequence is 15 residues long. As DNA, the CDR3 is TGTGCCAGCACCATAACGGGGGTGAACACAGATACGCAGTATTTT. It is translated as CASTITGVNTDTQYF.